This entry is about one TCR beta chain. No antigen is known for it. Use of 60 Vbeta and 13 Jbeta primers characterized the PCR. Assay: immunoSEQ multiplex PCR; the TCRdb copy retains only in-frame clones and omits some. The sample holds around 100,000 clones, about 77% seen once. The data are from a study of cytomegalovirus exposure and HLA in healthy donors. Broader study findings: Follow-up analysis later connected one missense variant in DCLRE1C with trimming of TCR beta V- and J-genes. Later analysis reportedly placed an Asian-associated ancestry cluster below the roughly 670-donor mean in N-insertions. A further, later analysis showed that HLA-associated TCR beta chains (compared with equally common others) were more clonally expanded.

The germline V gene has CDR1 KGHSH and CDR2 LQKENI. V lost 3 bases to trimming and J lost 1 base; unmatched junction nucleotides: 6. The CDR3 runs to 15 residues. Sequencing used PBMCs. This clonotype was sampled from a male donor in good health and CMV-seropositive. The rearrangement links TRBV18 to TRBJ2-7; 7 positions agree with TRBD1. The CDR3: CASSPQGVTSYEQYF. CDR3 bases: TGTGCCAGCTCACCGCAGGGGGTGACGTCCTACGAGCAGTACTTC.